This T cell receptor (beta chain) was profiled in a study of blood T cell repertoires in COVID-19. Whole-study context: Sites across the United States, Italy and Spain contributed samples from acute and convalescent COVID-19.

Sequenced by immunoSEQ multiplex PCR; TCRdb stores in-frame clones only, minus some. The sample records approximately 180,000 clones, around nine tenths being singletons. The CDR3 spans 15 residues. V lost 4 bases, J lost 3 bases, and 13 bases lay in between. Germline V CDR1 and CDR2: MNHNY, SVGAGI (reference sequence). Source material: peripheral blood. The clonotype originates from a man between 60 and 75 years old with active or convalescent COVID-19. This sequence joins TRBV6-6 and TRBJ2-1; D is ambiguous. For the CDR3, the DNA is TGTGCCAGCAGTTTCGGAGTTCCCGTCTACAATGAGCAGTTCTTC. Protein product: CASSFGVPVYNEQFF.